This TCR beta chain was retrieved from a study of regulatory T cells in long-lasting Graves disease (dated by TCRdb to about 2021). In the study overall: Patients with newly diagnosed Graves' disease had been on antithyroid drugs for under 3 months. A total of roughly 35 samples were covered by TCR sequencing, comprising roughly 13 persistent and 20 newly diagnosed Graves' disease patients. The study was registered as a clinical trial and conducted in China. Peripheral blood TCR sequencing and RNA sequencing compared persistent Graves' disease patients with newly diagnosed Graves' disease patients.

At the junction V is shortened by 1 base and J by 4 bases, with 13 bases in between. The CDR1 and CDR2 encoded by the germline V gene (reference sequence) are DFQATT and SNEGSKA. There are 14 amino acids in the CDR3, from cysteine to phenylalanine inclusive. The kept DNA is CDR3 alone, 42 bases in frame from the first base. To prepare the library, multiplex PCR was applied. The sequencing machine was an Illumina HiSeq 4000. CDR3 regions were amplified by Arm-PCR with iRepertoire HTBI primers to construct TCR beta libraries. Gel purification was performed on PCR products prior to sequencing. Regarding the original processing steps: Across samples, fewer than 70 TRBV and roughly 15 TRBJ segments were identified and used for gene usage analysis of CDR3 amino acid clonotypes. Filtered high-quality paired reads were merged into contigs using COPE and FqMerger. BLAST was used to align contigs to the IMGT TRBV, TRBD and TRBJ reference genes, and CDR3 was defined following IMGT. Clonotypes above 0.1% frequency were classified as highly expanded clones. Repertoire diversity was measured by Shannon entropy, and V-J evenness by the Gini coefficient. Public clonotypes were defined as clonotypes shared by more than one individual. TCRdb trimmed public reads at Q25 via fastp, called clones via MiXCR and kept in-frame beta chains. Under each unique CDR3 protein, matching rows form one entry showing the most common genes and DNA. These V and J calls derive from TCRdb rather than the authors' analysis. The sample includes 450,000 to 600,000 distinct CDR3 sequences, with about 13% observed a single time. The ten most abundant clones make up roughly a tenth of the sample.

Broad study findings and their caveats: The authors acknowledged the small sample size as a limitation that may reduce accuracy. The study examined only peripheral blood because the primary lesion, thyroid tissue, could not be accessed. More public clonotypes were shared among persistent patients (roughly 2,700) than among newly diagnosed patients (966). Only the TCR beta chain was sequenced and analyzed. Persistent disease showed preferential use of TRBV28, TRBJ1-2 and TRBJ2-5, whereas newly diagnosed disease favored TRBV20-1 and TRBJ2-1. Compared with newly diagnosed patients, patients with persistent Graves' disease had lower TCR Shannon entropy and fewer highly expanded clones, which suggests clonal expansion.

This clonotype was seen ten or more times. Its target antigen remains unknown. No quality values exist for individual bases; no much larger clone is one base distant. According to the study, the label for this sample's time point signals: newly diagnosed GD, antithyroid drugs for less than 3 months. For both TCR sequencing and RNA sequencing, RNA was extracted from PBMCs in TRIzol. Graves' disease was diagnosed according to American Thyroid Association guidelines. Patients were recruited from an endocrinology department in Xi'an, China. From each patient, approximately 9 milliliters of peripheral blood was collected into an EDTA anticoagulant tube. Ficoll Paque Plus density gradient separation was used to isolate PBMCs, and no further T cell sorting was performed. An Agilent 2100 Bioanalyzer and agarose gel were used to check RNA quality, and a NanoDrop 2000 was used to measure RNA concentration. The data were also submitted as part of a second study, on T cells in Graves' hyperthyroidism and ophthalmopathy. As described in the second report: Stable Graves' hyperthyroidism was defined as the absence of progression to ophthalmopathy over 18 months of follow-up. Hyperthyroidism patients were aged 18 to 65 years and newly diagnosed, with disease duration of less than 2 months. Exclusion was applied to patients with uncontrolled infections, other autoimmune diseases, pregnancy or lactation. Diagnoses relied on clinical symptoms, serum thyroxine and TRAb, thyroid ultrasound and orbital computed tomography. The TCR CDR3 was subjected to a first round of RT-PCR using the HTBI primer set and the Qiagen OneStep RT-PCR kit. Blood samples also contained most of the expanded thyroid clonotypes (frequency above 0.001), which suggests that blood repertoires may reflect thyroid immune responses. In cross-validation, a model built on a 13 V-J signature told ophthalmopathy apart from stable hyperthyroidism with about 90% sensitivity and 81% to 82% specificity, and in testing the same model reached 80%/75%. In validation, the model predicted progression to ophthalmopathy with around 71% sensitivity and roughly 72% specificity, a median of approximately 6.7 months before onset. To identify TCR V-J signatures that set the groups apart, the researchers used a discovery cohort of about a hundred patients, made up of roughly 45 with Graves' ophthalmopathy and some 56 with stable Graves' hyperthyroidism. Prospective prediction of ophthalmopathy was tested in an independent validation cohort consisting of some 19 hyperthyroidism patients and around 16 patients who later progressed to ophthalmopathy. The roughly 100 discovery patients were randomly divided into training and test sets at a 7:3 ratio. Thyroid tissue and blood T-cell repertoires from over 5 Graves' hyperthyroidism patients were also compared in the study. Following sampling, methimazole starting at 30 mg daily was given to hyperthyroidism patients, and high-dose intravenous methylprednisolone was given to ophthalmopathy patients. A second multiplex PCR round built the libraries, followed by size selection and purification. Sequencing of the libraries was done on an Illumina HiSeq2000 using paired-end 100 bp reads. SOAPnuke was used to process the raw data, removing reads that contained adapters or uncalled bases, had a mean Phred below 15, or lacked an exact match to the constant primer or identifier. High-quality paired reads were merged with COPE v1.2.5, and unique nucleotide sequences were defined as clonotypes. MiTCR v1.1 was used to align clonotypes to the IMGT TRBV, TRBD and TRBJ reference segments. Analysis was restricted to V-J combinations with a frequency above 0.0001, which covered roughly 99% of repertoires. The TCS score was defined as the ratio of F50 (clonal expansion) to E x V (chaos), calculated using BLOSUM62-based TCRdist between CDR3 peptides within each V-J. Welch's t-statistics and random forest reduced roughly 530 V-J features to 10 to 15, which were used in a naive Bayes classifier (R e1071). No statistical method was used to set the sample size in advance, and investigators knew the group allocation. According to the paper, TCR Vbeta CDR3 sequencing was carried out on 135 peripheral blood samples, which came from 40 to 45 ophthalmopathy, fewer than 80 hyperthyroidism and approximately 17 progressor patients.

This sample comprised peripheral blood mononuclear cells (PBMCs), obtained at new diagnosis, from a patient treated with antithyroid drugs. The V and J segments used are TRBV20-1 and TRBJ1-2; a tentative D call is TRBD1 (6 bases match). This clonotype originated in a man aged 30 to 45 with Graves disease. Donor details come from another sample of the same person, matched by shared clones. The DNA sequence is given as TGCAGTGCTAGAGGACCCCGGGGGCCCTATGGCTACACCTTC. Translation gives CSARGPRGPYGYTF.